This TCR beta chain was recovered during a study of CD8+CD57+ T cells in acquired aplastic anemia. Study-wide results and caveats: Found in both controls and patients were approximately 29 CD8+ CDR3 sequences.

Investigators profiled TCR beta VDJ and CDR3 from genomic DNA template. TCRdb reprocessed the reads with MiXCR, giving one entry per CDR3 protein. The sample shows around 150,000 distinct CDR3 sequences, around 48% of them seen only once. The CDR3 consists of 13 residues. Trimming stripped 4 bases from V and 1 base from J, with 4 bases between. The V gene's germline CDR1 is SNHLY and CDR2 FYNNEI. Worth noting for this clonotype: Its antigen is unknown.

By flow cytometry, patients selected for sequencing had shown an expansion of CD8+CD57+ cells. Blood sampling was performed on the patients, and none of them had received therapy by then. The sequenced material came from sorted CD4+, CD8+, or CD8+CD57+ T cells (not recorded which) from PBMCs. This TCR was sampled from a human donor with aplastic anemia. The chain links TRBV2 to TRBJ2-2; D gene uncertain. CDR3 in amino acids: CASSAGNTGELFF. DNA of the CDR3: TGTGCCAGCAGTGCCGGGAACACCGGGGAGCTGTTTTTT.